The 9 T cell receptor beta chains below come from one sample, sequenced in a study of T cell repertoires in cytomegalovirus infection. TCRdb redid the calling of the reads with MiXCR, one entry per CDR3 protein. The sample carries a few hundred thousand distinct CDR3 sequences, roughly 9.1% recorded once. Source material: PBMCs. These receptors originate from a human donor in good health (CMV status not recorded). Some clones in this sample may be carry-over from other donors' samples.

This clonotype was counted ten times or more. The V and J genes are TRBV7-2 and TRBJ2-7, with a possible D match to TRBD1 (5 bases). V was cut by 4 bases and J by 9 bases, with 19 bases left in between. Germline V CDR1 and CDR2: SGHTA, FQGNSA. The CDR3 has 14 residues. This CDR3 reads CASSWGQRNEVQYF. DNA for the CDR3: TGTGCCAGCAGCTGGGGCCAGAGAAACGAAGTGCAGTACTTC.

In this sample, this clonotype turned up many times. This rearrangement joins TRBV7-6 to TRBJ2-5, with 11 bases identical to TRBD1. The CDR3 is 15 residues long. The germline gives CDR1 SGHVS, CDR2 FNYEAQ. V trimming: 4 bases; J trimming: 4 bases; junction bases outside the gene matches: 5. The CDR3 here is CASSSRTGGAETQYF. The CDR3 region has the DNA TGTGCCAGCAGCTCAAGGACAGGGGGCGCAGAGACCCAGTACTTC.

This clonotype turned up a few times. The chain uses TRBV7-2 and TRBJ2-3; tentative D call: TRBD2 (5 bases). CDR1 is SGHTA, CDR2 FQGNSA, per germline. The CDR3 consists of 15 residues. V gave up 6 bases and J gave up 1 base, with 14 bases separating them. The CDR3 DNA reads as TGTGCCAGCAGGGGAGAGGGTCGGGGCACAGATACGCAGTATTTT. This encodes CASRGEGRGTDTQYF.

The chain joins TRBV7-8 to TRBJ2-1; D unclear. V shed 5 bases and J shed 8 bases, with 19 bases lying between them. Germline V gene lookup returns CDR1 SGHVS and CDR2 FQNEAQ. CDR3 length: 15 residues. CDR3 bases: TGTGCCAGCAGCATGACAACCGCTACGGTCCATGAGCAGTTCTTC. Its translation is CASSMTTATVHEQFF.

This clonotype appeared a few times. The rearrangement uses TRBV12-3 or TRBV12-4 and TRBJ2-3; no definite D call. The CDR3 has 14 amino acids. Trimming left V 1 base short and J 6 bases short, with 11 bases between. The CDR3 is CASSLEGNRDTQYF. In DNA form, the CDR3 reads TGTGCCAGCAGTTTAGAAGGGAACCGGGATACGCAGTATTTT.

This clonotype was counted many times. The chain carries TRBV5-1 and TRBJ2-3; D gene ambiguous. Germline lookup yields CDR1 SGHRS and CDR2 YFSETQ. Trimming took 0 bases from V and 5 from J, leaving 10 bases between them. CDR3 length: 14 residues. The CDR3 bases are TGCGCCAGCAGCTTGGACTCCGAGGTAGATACGCAGTATTTT. Amino acid sequence: CASSLDSEVDTQYF.

This clonotype was counted ten times or more. This sequence joins TRBV4-3 and TRBJ2-3; 10 bases map to TRBD2. The CDR3 spans 20 residues. The V gene end was trimmed by 4 bases and the J gene end by 0 bases; junction bases not matched to a gene: 16. The germline V gene encodes CDR1 LGHNA and CDR2 YSLEER. CDR3 loop: CASSRHIAGGPEYSTDTQYF. CDR3 DNA: TGCGCCAGCAGCCGCCACATAGCGGGAGGACCAGAATACAGCACAGATACGCAGTATTTT.

This clonotype has at least ten counts. This chain links TRBV7-3 with TRBJ2-3; D is ambiguous. V was pared by 6 bases and J by 2 bases, with 9 bases between. Germline CDR1 reads SGHTA; CDR2 reads FQGTGA. This CDR3 spans 13 amino acids. CDR3 sequence reads: CASRAGSTDTQYF. CDR3 coding DNA: TGTGCCAGCAGGGCAGGATCCACAGATACGCAGTATTTT.

V usage is TRBV7-2 and J usage is TRBJ1-5; D may be TRBD1 (5 bases). Between the trimmed V and J ends, which lost 4 bases and 2 bases, there was a span of 24 bases. The CDR3 covers 19 residues. CDR1 and CDR2 (germline): SGHTA, FQGNSA. This chain's CDR3 is CASSSAVPGYGTGNQPQHF. DNA of the CDR3: TGTGCCAGCAGCTCAGCGGTGCCAGGGTATGGGACTGGCAATCAGCCCCAGCATTTT.